The entry below describes one T cell receptor beta chain. The germline V gene encodes CDR1 SEHNR and CDR2 FQNEAQ (reference sequence). The CDR3 is 13 residues long. V shed 8 bases, J shed 5 bases, and the junction held 8 bases outside the gene matches. This record comes from a study of shared clonotypes between healthy human individuals. Method: immunoSEQ multiplex PCR; TCRdb's copy keeps in-frame clones and lacks some. Of 950,000 to 1,100,000 clones listed, around 74% are singletons. Material: memory CD4+ T cells sorted from blood. Subset specified: CD45RA-negative fraction. The source is a man younger than 30 in good health. This chain joins TRBV7-9 and TRBJ2-5; 7 nucleotides line up with TRBD2. The CDR3 region has the DNA TGTGCCAGCGGAACTTTCGGGGGGGAGACCCAGTACTTC. As protein: CASGTFGGETQYF.